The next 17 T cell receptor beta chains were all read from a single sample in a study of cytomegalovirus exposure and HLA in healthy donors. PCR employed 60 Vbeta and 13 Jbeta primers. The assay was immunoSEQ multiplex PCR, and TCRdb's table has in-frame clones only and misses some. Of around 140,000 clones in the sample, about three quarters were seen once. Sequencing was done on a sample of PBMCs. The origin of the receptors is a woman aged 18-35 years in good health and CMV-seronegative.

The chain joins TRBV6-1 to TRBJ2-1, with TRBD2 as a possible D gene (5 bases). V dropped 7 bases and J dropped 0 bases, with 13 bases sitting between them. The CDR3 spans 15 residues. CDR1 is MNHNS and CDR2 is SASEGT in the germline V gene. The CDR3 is CASNYLGSSYNEQFF. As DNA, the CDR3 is TGTGCCAGCAATTATCTAGGGAGCTCCTACAATGAGCAGTTCTTC.

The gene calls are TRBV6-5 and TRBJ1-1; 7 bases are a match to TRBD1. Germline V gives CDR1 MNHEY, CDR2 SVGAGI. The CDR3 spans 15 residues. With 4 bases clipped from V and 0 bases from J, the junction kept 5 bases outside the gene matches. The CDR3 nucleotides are TGTGCCAGCAGTTCCCGACAGGGAATGAACACTGAAGCTTTCTTT. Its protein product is CASSSRQGMNTEAFF.

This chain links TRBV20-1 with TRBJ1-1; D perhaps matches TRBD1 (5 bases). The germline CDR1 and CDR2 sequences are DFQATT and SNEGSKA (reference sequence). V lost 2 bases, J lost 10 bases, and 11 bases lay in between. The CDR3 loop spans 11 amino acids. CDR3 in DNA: TGCAGTGCTAGATTGGGGGGGGGAGCTTTCTTT. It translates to CSARLGGGAFF.

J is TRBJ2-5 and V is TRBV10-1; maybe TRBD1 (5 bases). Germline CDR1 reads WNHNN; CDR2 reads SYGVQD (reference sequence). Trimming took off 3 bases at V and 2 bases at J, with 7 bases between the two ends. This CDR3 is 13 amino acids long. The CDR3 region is CASSDQGQETQYF. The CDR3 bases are TGCGCCAGCAGTGACCAGGGACAAGAGACCCAGTACTTC.

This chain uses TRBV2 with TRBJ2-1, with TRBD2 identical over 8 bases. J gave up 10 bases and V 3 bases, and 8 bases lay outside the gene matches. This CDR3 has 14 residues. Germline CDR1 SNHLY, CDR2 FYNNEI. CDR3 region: CASSDGRATREQFF. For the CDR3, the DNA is TGTGCCAGCAGTGACGGGAGGGCCACACGGGAGCAGTTCTTC.

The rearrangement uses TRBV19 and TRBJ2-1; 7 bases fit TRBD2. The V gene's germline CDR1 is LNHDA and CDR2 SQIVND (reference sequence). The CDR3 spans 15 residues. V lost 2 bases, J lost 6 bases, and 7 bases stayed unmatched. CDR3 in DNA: TGTGCCAGTAGTATAAACGCGGGAGCCGGCAATGAGCAGTTCTTC. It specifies CASSINAGAGNEQFF.

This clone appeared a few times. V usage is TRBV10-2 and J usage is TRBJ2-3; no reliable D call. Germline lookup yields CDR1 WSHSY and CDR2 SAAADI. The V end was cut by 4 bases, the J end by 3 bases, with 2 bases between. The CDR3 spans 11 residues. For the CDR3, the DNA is TGCGCCAGCAGTGCGACAGATACGCAGTATTTT. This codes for CASSATDTQYF.

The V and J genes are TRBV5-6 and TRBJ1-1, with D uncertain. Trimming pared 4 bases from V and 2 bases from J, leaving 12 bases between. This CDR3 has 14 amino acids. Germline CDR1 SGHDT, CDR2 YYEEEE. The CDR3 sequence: CASSLRGGNTEAFF. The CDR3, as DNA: TGTGCCAGCAGCCTACGTGGAGGTAACACTGAAGCTTTCTTT.

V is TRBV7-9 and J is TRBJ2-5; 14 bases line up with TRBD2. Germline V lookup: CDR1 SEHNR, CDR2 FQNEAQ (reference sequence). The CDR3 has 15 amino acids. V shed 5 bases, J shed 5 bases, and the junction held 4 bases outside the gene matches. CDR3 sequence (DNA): TGTGCCAGCAGCACGGGACTAGCGGGAGTGGAGACCCAGTACTTC. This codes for CASSTGLAGVETQYF.

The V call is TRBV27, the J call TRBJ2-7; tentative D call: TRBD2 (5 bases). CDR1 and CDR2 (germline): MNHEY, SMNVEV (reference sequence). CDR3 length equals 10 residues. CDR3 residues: CASGLREQYF. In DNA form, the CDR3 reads TGTGCATCGGGATTGAGAGAGCAGTACTTC.

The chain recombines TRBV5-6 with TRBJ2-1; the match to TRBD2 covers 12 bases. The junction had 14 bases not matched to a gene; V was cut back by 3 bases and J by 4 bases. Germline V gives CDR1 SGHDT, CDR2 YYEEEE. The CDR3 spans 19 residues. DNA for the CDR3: TGTGCCAGCAGCTCAGGACTAGCGGGGAAGGCCGGCCCGTACAATGAGCAGTTCTTC. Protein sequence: CASSSGLAGKAGPYNEQFF.

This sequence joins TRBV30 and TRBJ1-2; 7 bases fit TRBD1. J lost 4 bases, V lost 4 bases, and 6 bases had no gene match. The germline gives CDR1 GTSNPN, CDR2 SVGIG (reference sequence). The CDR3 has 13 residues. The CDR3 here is CAWNRDRAYGYTF. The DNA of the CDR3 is TGTGCCTGGAACAGAGACAGGGCCTATGGCTACACCTTC.

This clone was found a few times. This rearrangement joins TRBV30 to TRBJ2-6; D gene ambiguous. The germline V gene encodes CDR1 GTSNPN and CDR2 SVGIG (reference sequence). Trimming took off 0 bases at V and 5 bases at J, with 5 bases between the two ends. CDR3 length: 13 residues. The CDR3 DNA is TGTGCCTGGAGTGTACTAAGGGCCAACGTCCTGACTTTC. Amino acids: CAWSVLRANVLTF.

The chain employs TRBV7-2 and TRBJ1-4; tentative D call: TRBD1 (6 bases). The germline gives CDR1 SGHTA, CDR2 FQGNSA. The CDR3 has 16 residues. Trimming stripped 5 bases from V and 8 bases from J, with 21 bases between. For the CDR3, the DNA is TGTGCCAGCAGCCCTAGGATGGCAGGGGTAGGGGAAAAACTGTTTTTT. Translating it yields CASSPRMAGVGEKLFF. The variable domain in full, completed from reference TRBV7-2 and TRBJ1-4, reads GAGVSQSPSNKVTEKGKDVELRCDPISGHTALYWYRQSLGQGLEFLIYFQGNSAPDKSGLPSDRFSAERTGGSVSTLTIQRTQQEDSAVYLCASSPRMAGVGEKLFFGSGTQLSVL.

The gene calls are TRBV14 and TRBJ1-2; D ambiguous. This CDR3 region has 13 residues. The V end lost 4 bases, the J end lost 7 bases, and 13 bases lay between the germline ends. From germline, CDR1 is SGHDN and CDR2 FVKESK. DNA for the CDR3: TGTGCCAGCAGCCCGCTAGCGACGCTTGGCTACACCTTC. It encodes CASSPLATLGYTF.

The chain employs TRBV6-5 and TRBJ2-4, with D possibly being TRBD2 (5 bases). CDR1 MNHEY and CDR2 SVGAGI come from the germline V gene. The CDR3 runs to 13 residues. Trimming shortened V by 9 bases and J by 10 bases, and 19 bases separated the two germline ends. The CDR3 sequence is CARGGGLGIIQYF. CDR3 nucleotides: TGTGCCAGAGGAGGTGGTTTAGGTATTATTCAGTACTTC.

As DNA, the CDR3 is TGCGCCAGCAGCCTCGGGGGTAGCGGAGGCTACGAGCAGTACTTC. This sequence encodes CASSLGGSGGYEQYF. The chain employs TRBV5-1 and TRBJ2-7, with a possible D match to TRBD2 (6 bases). Deletions cut 4 bases from V and 3 bases from J, with 17 bases between. CDR1 is SGHRS, CDR2 YFSETQ, per germline. The CDR3 is made up of 15 amino acids.